One and the same sample provided the 25 T cell receptor beta chains below, sequenced in a study of CD8+ T cells in alopecia areata. RNA was extracted and reverse transcribed into cDNA as the sequencing template. The table came from immunoSEQ multiplex PCR; TCRdb's copy has only in-frame clones and leaves some out. The repertoire has fewer than 150,000 clones, 58% of them found once; the top ten carry 4.5%. The sample consisted of CD4+ T cells sorted from blood, taken at week 0. The receptors stem from a human donor with alopecia areata.

This clone occurred a few times. The chain carries TRBV10-3 and TRBJ2-2; 10 bases line up with TRBD1. CDR3 length: 15 residues. CDR1 ENHRY and CDR2 SYGVKD come from the germline V gene. J was trimmed by 2 bases and V by 6 bases; bases with no gene match: 3. This CDR3 reads CAISRQGANTGELFF. DNA for the CDR3: TGTGCCATCAGCCGACAGGGGGCTAACACCGGGGAGCTGTTTTTT.

The chain combines TRBV29-1 with TRBJ2-5; possibly TRBD1 for D (6 bases). The ends were cut back, 4 bases at V and 2 bases at J, with 14 bases in the middle. Per the germline V gene, CDR1 is SQVTM and CDR2 is ANQGSEA. The CDR3 has 14 amino acids. This chain's CDR3 is CSVVGATAQETQYF. The CDR3 bases are TGCAGCGTTGTGGGGGCGACAGCACAAGAGACCCAGTACTTC.

A few counts support this clone. The J gene is TRBJ2-3, the V gene TRBV19, with TRBD1 identical over 9 bases. V shed 5 bases, J shed 2 bases, and the junction held 5 bases outside the gene matches. Germline V CDR1 and CDR2: LNHDA, SQIVND (reference sequence). This CDR3 is built from 15 residues. The CDR3: CASSEQGADTDTQYF. The CDR3 coding sequence is TGTGCCAGTAGTGAACAGGGGGCAGACACAGATACGCAGTATTTT.

The chain joins TRBV11-1 to TRBJ1-2; D is unclear. Trimming removed 1 base at V and 3 bases at J, with 9 bases between. The CDR3 contains 14 residues. CDR1 is SGHAT, CDR2 FQDESV, per germline (reference sequence). The CDR3 bases are TGTGCCAGCAGCTTAGGCTCAACGCACTATGGCTACACCTTC. This sequence encodes CASSLGSTHYGYTF.

The rearrangement uses TRBV5-4 and TRBJ2-5, with 8 bases lining up with TRBD2. Per the germline V gene, CDR1 is SGHNT and CDR2 is YYREEE (reference sequence). Germline trimming cut 1 base from V and 13 bases from J; bases unmatched to any gene: 12. The CDR3 covers 14 residues. In nucleotides, the CDR3 is TGTGCCAGCAGCTTGCGGGGGGGGAGGAGGGAATGGTACTTC. Its protein is CASSLRGGRREWYF.

This clone was recorded a few times. This rearrangement joins TRBV9 to TRBJ1-4; 8 nucleotides align to TRBD1. The CDR3 covers 15 residues. Trimming cost V 3 bases and J 3 bases; bases outside gene matches: 4. From germline, CDR1 is SGDLS and CDR2 YYNGEE. CDR3: CASSAGGSANEKLFF. CDR3 nucleotide sequence: TGTGCCAGCAGCGCAGGGGGCTCAGCTAATGAAAAACTGTTTTTT.

This clone occurred a few times. V gene TRBV29-1 combines with J gene TRBJ2-5; 10 bases align to TRBD2. Per the germline V gene, CDR1 is SQVTM and CDR2 is ANQGSEA. Trimming cost V 7 bases and J 5 bases; bases outside gene matches: 13. There are 15 residues in the CDR3. The CDR3 DNA follows: TGCAGCGCATTCGGGGGACTAGCGCTGGGGGAGACCCAGTACTTC. This codes for CSAFGGLALGETQYF.

V gene TRBV5-1 combines with J gene TRBJ1-2; unclear D gene. The CDR3 length is 13 residues. Germline CDR1 is SGHRS and CDR2 is YFSETQ. Trimming stripped 1 base from V and 8 bases from J, with 12 bases between. CDR3 sequence: CASSLWGTAGYTF. As DNA, the CDR3 is TGCGCCAGCAGCTTGTGGGGAACGGCGGGCTACACCTTC. Full variable domain (missing parts from reference TRBV5-1 and TRBJ1-2): KAGVTQTPRYLIKTRGQQVTLSCSPISGHRSVSWYQQTPGQGLQFLFEYFSETQRNKGNFPGRFSGRQFSNSRSEMNVSTLELGDSALYLCASSLWGTAGYTFGSGTRLTVV.

This clone was seen more than once but under ten times. J is TRBJ2-3 and V is TRBV23-1; TRBD2 agrees at 7 bases. TRBV23-1 belongs to the ORF category, with a function that is uncertain. This CDR3 is built from 18 residues. The V gene end was trimmed by 0 bases and the J gene end by 2 bases; junction bases not matched to a gene: 11. The CDR3 reads CASSQSPLLAPFTDTQYF. Here the CDR3 DNA reads TGCGCCAGCAGTCAATCTCCCTTACTAGCGCCGTTCACAGATACGCAGTATTTT.

This clone came up a few times. The chain joins TRBV19 to TRBJ1-2; D may be TRBD1 (5 bases). V was pared by 1 base and J by 4 bases, with 10 bases between. CDR3 length: 14 residues. CDR1 and CDR2 from the germline V gene are LNHDA and SQIVND (reference sequence). CDR3 region: CASSIVQGGYGYTF. DNA for the CDR3: TGTGCCAGTAGTATAGTGCAGGGCGGCTATGGCTACACCTTC.

The V gene is TRBV4-1, the J gene TRBJ2-3; D possibly matches TRBD1 or TRBD2 (5 bases each). The CDR3 spans 16 residues. Between the trimmed V and J ends, which lost 0 bases and 3 bases, there was a span of 13 bases. Germline-derived CDR1 and CDR2 are MGHRA and YSYEKL. The CDR3 DNA reads as TGCGCCAGCAGCCAAGATAGAGGGGATCGGACAGATACGCAGTATTTT. It translates to CASSQDRGDRTDTQYF.

The chain recombines TRBV5-1 with TRBJ1-2; 7 positions match TRBD1. Germline-derived CDR1 and CDR2 are SGHRS and YFSETQ. The CDR3 contains 15 residues. Trimming removed 0 bases from V and 5 bases from J; junction bases left unmatched: 7. CDR3 sequence: CASSLAETGTYGYTF. The DNA of the CDR3 is TGCGCCAGCAGCTTGGCCGAGACAGGGACGTATGGCTACACCTTC.

V and J are TRBV30 and TRBJ1-4; no clear D gene. Deletions cut 0 bases from V and 7 bases from J, with 9 bases between. Germline V gene sequence: CDR1 GTSNPN, CDR2 SVGIG (reference sequence). This CDR3 has 13 amino acids. This chain's CDR3 is CAWSVRLIEKLFF. CDR3 DNA: TGTGCCTGGAGTGTTCGACTTATTGAAAAACTGTTTTTT.

This chain connects TRBV5-1 to TRBJ2-5; no clear D. The germline CDR1 and CDR2 sequences are SGHRS and YFSETQ. The ends were cut back, 0 bases at V and 1 base at J, with 7 bases in the middle. CDR3 size: 14 residues. CDR3 DNA: TGCGCCAGCAGCTTGGTTACAATCCAAGAGACCCAGTACTTC. Amino acids: CASSLVTIQETQYF.

The chain is built from TRBV9 and TRBJ2-3; D is possibly TRBD1 or TRBD2 (5 bases each). Trimming shortened V by 1 base and J by 1 base, and 13 bases separated the two germline ends. CDR3 size: 16 residues. Per the germline V gene, CDR1 is SGDLS and CDR2 is YYNGEE. DNA of the CDR3: TGTGCCAGCAGCGTAACAGGCAGACTACGCACAGATACGCAGTATTTT. Translation gives CASSVTGRLRTDTQYF.

This chain joins TRBV19 and TRBJ1-5, with 9 bases aligning to TRBD1. CDR1 is LNHDA, CDR2 SQIVND, per germline (reference sequence). Trimming took 5 bases from V and 6 from J; bases not matched to a gene: 2. The CDR3 extends over 13 amino acids. The CDR3 is CASSDRGGQPQHF. The CDR3 DNA sequence: TGTGCCAGTAGTGACAGGGGGGGTCAGCCCCAGCATTTT.

In this sample, this clone turned up a few times. The V gene is TRBV10-3, the J gene TRBJ1-1; TRBD1 might be the D (5 bases). The germline CDR1 and CDR2 sequences are ENHRY and SYGVKD. This CDR3 is built from 15 residues. V shed 11 bases and J shed 0 bases, with 19 bases lying between them. In DNA, the CDR3 is TGTGCCGTAGGGGCGAAAAATACTATGAACACTGAAGCTTTCTTT. Translating it yields CAVGAKNTMNTEAFF.

The chain recombines TRBV7-9 with TRBJ1-2, with D unclear. This CDR3 has 12 amino acids. The V end lost 1 base, the J end lost 6 bases, and 6 bases lay between the germline ends. Germline V CDR1 and CDR2: SEHNR, FQNEAQ (reference sequence). The CDR3 sequence is CASSLGTDGYTF. In nucleotides, the CDR3 is TGTGCCAGCAGCTTAGGGACCGATGGCTACACCTTC.

The rearrangement joins TRBV4-1 to TRBJ2-4, with 9 bases fitting TRBD1. The CDR3 totals 17 residues. V was clipped by 5 bases and J by 0 bases; unmatched bases: 8. Germline V gene lookup returns CDR1 MGHRA and CDR2 YSYEKL. The CDR3 DNA reads TGCGCCAGCAGCTTCCGGGACAGGGACCTAGCCAAAAACATTCAGTACTTC. Protein: CASSFRDRDLAKNIQYF.

The chain uses TRBV28 and TRBJ2-7; D remains unclear. V was trimmed by 3 bases and J by 3 bases, leaving 6 bases between them. The germline V gene has CDR1 MDHEN and CDR2 SYDVKM. There are 12 residues in the CDR3. This chain's CDR3 is CASSLGLYEQYF. The CDR3 DNA sequence: TGTGCCAGCAGTTTGGGCCTCTACGAGCAGTACTTC.

The chain carries TRBV5-4 and TRBJ2-3, with 7 nucleotides matching TRBD2. The CDR3 consists of 13 residues. Germline V CDR1 and CDR2: SGHNT, YYREEE (reference sequence). Trimming cost V 5 bases and J 5 bases; bases outside gene matches: 5. CDR3: CASSSLAEDTQYF. CDR3 nucleotide sequence: TGTGCCAGCAGTTCTCTAGCGGAAGATACGCAGTATTTT.

This rearrangement joins TRBV7-9 to TRBJ2-2; D is unclear. The ends were cut back, 1 base at V and 4 bases at J, with 10 bases in the middle. The germline gives CDR1 SEHNR, CDR2 FQNEAQ (reference sequence). The CDR3 runs 15 residues. CDR3 protein: CASSLESMGTGELFF. CDR3 nucleotides: TGTGCCAGCAGCTTAGAAAGCATGGGCACCGGGGAGCTGTTTTTT.

The chain is built from TRBV27 and TRBJ2-5, with TRBD1 identical over 8 bases. Looked up from germline, CDR1 is MNHEY and CDR2 is SMNVEV (reference sequence). The CDR3 consists of 14 residues. Trimming took 10 bases from V and 3 from J; bases not matched to a gene: 10. The CDR3 DNA follows: TGTGCCACGGCCCAACCGGGACAGGAAGAGACCCAGTACTTC. Residues: CATAQPGQEETQYF.

This clone was counted between two and nine times. This chain uses TRBV5-1 with TRBJ2-7, with 11 bases that match TRBD2. Losses at the gene ends were 0 bases for V and 1 base for J; bases not matched to a gene: 3. The CDR3 is 16 amino acids. Per germline, CDR1 SGHRS and CDR2 YFSETQ. The CDR3 loop reads CASSLAGTSGSYEQYF. DNA for the CDR3: TGCGCCAGCAGCTTGGCAGGGACTAGCGGATCCTACGAGCAGTACTTC.

As for this clone: This specimen includes other DNA sequences encoding the same CDR3. The chain employs TRBV14 and TRBJ1-6; D unresolved. CDR3 length: 13 amino acids. Looked up from germline, CDR1 is SGHDN and CDR2 is FVKESK. V gave up 0 bases and J gave up 8 bases, with 5 bases separating them. CDR3 nucleotide sequence: TGTGCCAGCAGCCAAGATTTGGATTCACCCCTCCACTTT. Translation: CASSQDLDSPLHF. Combining the CDR3 with reference TRBV14 and TRBJ1-6 gives the whole variable domain EAGVTQFPSHSVIEKGQTVTLRCDPISGHDNLYWYRRVMGKEIKFLLHFVKESKQDESGMPNNRFLAERTGGTYSTLKVQPAELEDSGVYFCASSQDLDSPLHFGNGTRLTVT.